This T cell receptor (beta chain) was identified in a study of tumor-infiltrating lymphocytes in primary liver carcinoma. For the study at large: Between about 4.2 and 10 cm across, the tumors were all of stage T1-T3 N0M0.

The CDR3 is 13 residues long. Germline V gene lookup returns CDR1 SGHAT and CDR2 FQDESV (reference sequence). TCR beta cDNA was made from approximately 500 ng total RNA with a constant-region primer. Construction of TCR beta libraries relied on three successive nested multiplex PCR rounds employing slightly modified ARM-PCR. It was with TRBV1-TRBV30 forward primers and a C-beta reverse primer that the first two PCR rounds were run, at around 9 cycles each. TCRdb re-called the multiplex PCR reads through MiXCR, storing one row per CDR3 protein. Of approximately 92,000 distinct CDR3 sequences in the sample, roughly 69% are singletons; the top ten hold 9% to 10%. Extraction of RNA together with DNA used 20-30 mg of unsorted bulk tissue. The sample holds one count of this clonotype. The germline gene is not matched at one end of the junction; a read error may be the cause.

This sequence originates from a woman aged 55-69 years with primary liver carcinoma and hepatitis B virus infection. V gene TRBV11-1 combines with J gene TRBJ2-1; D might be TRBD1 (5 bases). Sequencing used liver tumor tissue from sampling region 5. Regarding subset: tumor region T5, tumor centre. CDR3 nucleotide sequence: TGTGTCAGCAGGGCGGAGAGGCGAAATGAGCAGTTCTTC. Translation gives CVSRAERRNEQFF.